These T cell receptor beta chains were read from a single sample in a study of cytomegalovirus exposure and HLA in healthy donors. Some clones are missing from TCRdb's copy, which holds only in-frame ones; the method was immunoSEQ multiplex PCR. Among 150,000 to 200,000 clones listed, more than 65% were seen once. Sequencing was performed on PBMCs. The receptors originated from a woman aged 30 to 39 in good health and CMV-seropositive. Both conserved end residues are part of each CDR3. The order of the fields is clone size, D gene, V gene, J gene, CDR3 DNA, CDR3 protein. The D gene is left open where the match is weak. Size is stated for part of the rows, as once, few or many counts, or as a class when the clone is expanded.

size: NA; D: NA; V: TRBV12-5; J: TRBJ1-2; DNA: TGTGCTAGTGGTTTGGGCAGGGGTGGCTACACCTTC; CDR3: CASGLGRGGYTF
size: few; D: NA; V: TRBV7-9; J: TRBJ1-4; DNA: TGTGCCAGCAGCGTAGCCAACTTGGGACTCCTGGAGGGGAAACTGTTTTTT; CDR3: CASSVANLGLLEGKLFF
size: NA; D: NA; V: TRBV7-2; J: TRBJ1-3; DNA: TGTGCCAGCAGCCGGATCGGGGGGCAGGGGGGAAACACCATATATTTT; CDR3: CASSRIGGQGGNTIYF
size: NA; D: NA; V: TRBV18; J: TRBJ2-6; DNA: TGTGCCAGCTCTCCCAGGCCAGGACAATTAAACTCTGGGGCCAACGTCCTGACTTTC; CDR3: CASSPRPGQLNSGANVLTF
size: NA; D: NA; V: TRBV28; J: TRBJ2-1; DNA: TGTGCCAGCAGCAGCGGAGTCTCCTACAATGAGCAGTTCTTC; CDR3: CASSSGVSYNEQFF
size: NA; D: TRBD1; V: TRBV13; J: TRBJ2-7; DNA: TGTGCCAGCAGCTTATCCGGGACAGGGGGTCCCTACGAGCAGTACTTC; CDR3: CASSLSGTGGPYEQYF
size: NA; D: NA; V: TRBV29-1; J: TRBJ1-2; DNA: TGCAGCGTTGACAAGGAGGGAGCCAGATCGGGAGGAGGCTACACCTTC; CDR3: CSVDKEGARSGGGYTF
size: NA; D: TRBD1; V: TRBV15; J: TRBJ1-5; DNA: TGTGCCACCAGCAGAGAGGGACAGGGGACGCAGCCCCAGCATTTT; CDR3: CATSREGQGTQPQHF
size: NA; D: TRBD1; V: TRBV4-3; J: TRBJ2-7; DNA: TGCGCCAGCAGCCAAGAGGACAGCGGGACAGGGAGGGTCTACGAGCAGTACTTC; CDR3: CASSQEDSGTGRVYEQYF
size: NA; D: TRBD1; V: TRBV2; J: TRBJ1-2; DNA: TGTGCCAGCGGCGTCCCGGGACAGAGAAACTATGGCTACACCTTC; CDR3: CASGVPGQRNYGYTF
size: NA; D: NA; V: TRBV18; J: TRBJ2-7; DNA: TGTGCCAGCTCACCTTTGAGTTACGAGCAGTACTTC; CDR3: CASSPLSYEQYF
size: NA; D: TRBD1; V: TRBV13; J: TRBJ1-4; DNA: TGTGCCAGCAGCGCTAGGACAGGGAGTAATGAAAAACTGTTTTTT; CDR3: CASSARTGSNEKLFF
size: once; D: TRBD1; V: TRBV5-1; J: TRBJ1-1; DNA: TGCGCCAGCAGCTTGGCTGGTAAGGGGGCGAACACTGAAGCTTTCTTT; CDR3: CASSLAGKGANTEAFF
size: NA; D: TRBD1; V: TRBV28; J: TRBJ2-7; DNA: TGTGCCAGCAGCCCGACAGGGTACCCCGAGCAGTACTTC; CDR3: CASSPTGYPEQYF
size: NA; D: NA; V: TRBV13; J: TRBJ2-1; DNA: TGTGCCAGCAGCCTCTCTAACGAGAATGAGCAGTTCTTC; CDR3: CASSLSNENEQFF
size: NA; D: NA; V: TRBV6-5; J: TRBJ1-5; DNA: TGTGCCAGCAGGACCCAGGCGAGTAGCAATCAGCCCCAGCATTTT; CDR3: CASRTQASSNQPQHF
size: NA; D: NA; V: TRBV6-1; J: TRBJ2-7; DNA: TGTGCCAGCAGCGTGGCTTGGGACACTGCCTACGAGCAGTACTTC; CDR3: CASSVAWDTAYEQYF
size: NA; D: TRBD1; V: TRBV15; J: TRBJ1-5; DNA: TGTGCCACCAGCCTAGGGACAGTAAGCAATCAGCCCCAGCATTTT; CDR3: CATSLGTVSNQPQHF
size: NA; D: TRBD1; V: TRBV6-6; J: TRBJ2-7; DNA: TGTGCCAGCGGGACAGGGGTCGAGCAGTACTTC; CDR3: CASGTGVEQYF
size: NA; D: TRBD1; V: TRBV27; J: TRBJ2-7; DNA: TGTGCCAGCATGGGGACAGGGGGTATCGAGCAGTACTTC; CDR3: CASMGTGGIEQYF